These T cell receptor beta chains were read from a single sample in a study of T cells in Graves' hyperthyroidism and ophthalmopathy. TCRdb called the multiplex PCR reads again in MiXCR, with one record for every CDR3 protein. This sample has roughly 720,000 distinct CDR3 sequences; around 16% occur once, and the top ten carry about a sixth. Sequencing was done on a sample of blood. The source of these receptors is a man aged 45-65 years with Graves' hyperthyroidism. Both conserved end residues are part of each CDR3. The order of the fields is CDR3 protein, CDR3 DNA, V gene, clone size, J gene, CDR3 length, D gene. D genes are given only for firm matches. Size is stated for part of the rows, as once, few or many counts, or as a class when the clone is expanded.

CDR3 protein: CAWSATANQPQHF; CDR3 DNA: TGTGCCTGGAGTGCCACCGCAAATCAGCCCCAGCATTTT; V gene: TRBV30; clone size: few; J gene: TRBJ1-5; CDR3 length: 13; D gene: -
CDR3 protein: CASSSARARGYTF; CDR3 DNA: TGTGCCAGCAGTTCGGCCAGGGCTAGGGGCTACACCTTC; V gene: TRBV27; clone size: many; J gene: TRBJ1-2; CDR3 length: 13; D gene: -
CDR3 protein: CASSYQFPVRTRTDTQYF; CDR3 DNA: TGTGCCAGCAGTTATCAATTTCCTGTTAGGACCCGCACAGATACGCAGTATTTT; V gene: TRBV6-1; clone size: many; J gene: TRBJ2-3; CDR3 length: 18; D gene: -
CDR3 protein: CASSVVGPWSGNHPSLYSNQPQHF; CDR3 DNA: TGTGCCAGCAGCGTAGTTGGGCCCTGGAGTGGCAACCACCCATCCCTATATAGCAATCAGCCCCAGCATTTT; V gene: TRBV9; clone size: many; J gene: TRBJ1-5; CDR3 length: 24; D gene: -
CDR3 protein: CASSSRGHGQYF; CDR3 DNA: TGTGCCAGCAGCAGCAGGGGCCACGGGCAGTACTTC; V gene: TRBV11-2; clone size: -; J gene: TRBJ2-7; CDR3 length: 12; D gene: -
CDR3 protein: CASSYSSGSITGELFF; CDR3 DNA: TGTGCCAGCAGTTACTCTAGCGGGAGTATCACCGGGGAGCTGTTTTTT; V gene: TRBV6-2/TRBV6-3; clone size: -; J gene: TRBJ2-2; CDR3 length: 16; D gene: TRBD2
CDR3 protein: CAWSSWGRDWAGELFF; CDR3 DNA: TGTGCCTGGAGTTCTTGGGGCCGCGACTGGGCCGGGGAGCTGTTTTTT; V gene: TRBV30; clone size: -; J gene: TRBJ2-2; CDR3 length: 16; D gene: -
CDR3 protein: CTSSVVSADTQYF; CDR3 DNA: TGTACCAGCAGCGTAGTATCGGCAGATACGCAGTATTTT; V gene: TRBV9; clone size: -; J gene: TRBJ2-3; CDR3 length: 13; D gene: -
CDR3 protein: CASSLYRGNGYTF; CDR3 DNA: TGTGCCAGCAGTTTATATAGGGGGAATGGCTACACCTTC; V gene: TRBV28; clone size: many; J gene: TRBJ1-2; CDR3 length: 13; D gene: -
CDR3 protein: CATSEWGTEETQYF; CDR3 DNA: TGTGCCACCAGTGAATGGGGCACCGAAGAGACCCAGTACTTC; V gene: TRBV24-1; clone size: few; J gene: TRBJ2-5; CDR3 length: 14; D gene: -
CDR3 protein: CASSLESLRPQHF; CDR3 DNA: TGTGCCAGCAGCTTAGAATCTCTCCGGCCCCAGCATTTT; V gene: TRBV7-2; clone size: -; J gene: TRBJ1-5; CDR3 length: 13; D gene: -
CDR3 protein: CASSLSPGTYGYTF; CDR3 DNA: TGTGCCAGCAGTTTATCACCAGGGACCTATGGCTACACCTTC; V gene: TRBV27; clone size: many; J gene: TRBJ1-2; CDR3 length: 14; D gene: -
CDR3 protein: CASSPRAPVNNEQFF; CDR3 DNA: TGTGCCAGCAGCCCTCGGGCCCCAGTCAACAATGAGCAGTTCTTC; V gene: TRBV9; clone size: -; J gene: TRBJ2-1; CDR3 length: 15; D gene: -